This TCR beta chain is from a study of shared clonotypes between healthy human individuals. Study summary: Three plates each covered CD4 naive and memory; CD8 naive two, CD8 memory one.

The V gene lost 4 bases and the J gene lost 4 bases, with 12 bases spanning the gap. Germline CDR1 is MDHEN and CDR2 is SYDVKM. The CDR3 loop spans 14 amino acids. For each subset, genomic DNA was distributed in equal portions over several immunoSEQ plates. Generated by immunoSEQ multiplex PCR, the TCRdb table keeps only in-frame clones and is missing some. Of a few million clones in the sample, about 92% were seen once. Splitting the CD4+ cells yielded a CD45RA+ naive subset and a CD45RA-negative memory subset. The sample consisted of naive CD4+ T cells from PBMCs. Indicated subset: CD45RA+ positively selected. The TCR sequence derives from a man between 18 and 35 years old in good health. Some clones in this sample may be carry-over from other donors' samples. The rearrangement uses TRBV28 and TRBJ2-3; D gene ambiguous. CDR3: CASSYRLISDTQYF. CDR3 DNA sequence: TGTGCCAGCAGTTACCGGTTAATCTCAGATACGCAGTATTTT.